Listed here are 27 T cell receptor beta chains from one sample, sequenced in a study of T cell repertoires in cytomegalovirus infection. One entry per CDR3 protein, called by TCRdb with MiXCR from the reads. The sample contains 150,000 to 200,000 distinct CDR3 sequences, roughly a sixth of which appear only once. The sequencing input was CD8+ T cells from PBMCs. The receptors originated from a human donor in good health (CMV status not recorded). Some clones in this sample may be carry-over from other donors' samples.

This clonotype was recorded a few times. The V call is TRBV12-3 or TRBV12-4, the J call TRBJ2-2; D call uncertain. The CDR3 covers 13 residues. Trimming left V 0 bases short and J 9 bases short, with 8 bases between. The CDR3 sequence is CASSLALRRELFF. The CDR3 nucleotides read TGTGCCAGCAGTTTAGCCCTACGCAGGGAGCTGTTTTTT.

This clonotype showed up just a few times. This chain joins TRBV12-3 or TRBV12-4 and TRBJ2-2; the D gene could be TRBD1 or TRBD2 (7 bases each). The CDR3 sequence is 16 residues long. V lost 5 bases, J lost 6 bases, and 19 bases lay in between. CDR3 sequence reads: CASSPGGGIGAGELFF. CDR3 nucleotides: TGTGCCAGCAGTCCAGGGGGGGGAATAGGGGCCGGGGAGCTGTTTTTT.

This CDR3 reads CASSLITGREETQYF. DNA for the CDR3: TGTGCCAGCAGCTTAATTACCGGACGAGAAGAGACCCAGTACTTC. This sequence joins TRBV11-2 and TRBJ2-5; D gene unclear. Germline CDR1 SGHAT, CDR2 FQNNGV. V shed 2 bases and J shed 3 bases, with 13 bases lying between them. The CDR3 spans 15 residues.

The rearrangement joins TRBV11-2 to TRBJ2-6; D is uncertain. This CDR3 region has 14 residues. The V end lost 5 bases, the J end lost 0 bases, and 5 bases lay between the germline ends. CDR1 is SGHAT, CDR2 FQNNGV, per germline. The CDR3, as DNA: TGTGCCAGCAGCCTCAACTCTGGGGCCAACGTCCTGACTTTC. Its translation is CASSLNSGANVLTF.

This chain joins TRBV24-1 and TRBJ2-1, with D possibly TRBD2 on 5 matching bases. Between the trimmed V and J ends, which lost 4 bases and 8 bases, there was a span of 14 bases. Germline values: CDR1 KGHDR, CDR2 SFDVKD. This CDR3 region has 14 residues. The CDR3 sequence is CATSDKGLLDEQFF. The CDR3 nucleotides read TGTGCCACCAGTGACAAAGGACTTCTCGATGAGCAGTTCTTC.

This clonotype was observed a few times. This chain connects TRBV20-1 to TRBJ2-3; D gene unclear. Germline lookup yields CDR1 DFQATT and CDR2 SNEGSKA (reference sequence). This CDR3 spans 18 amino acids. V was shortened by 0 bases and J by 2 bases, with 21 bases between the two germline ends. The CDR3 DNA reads TGCAGTGCTAGAGATCGTGCATCCCTTTTTACCCACACAGATACGCAGTATTTT. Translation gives CSARDRASLFTHTDTQYF.

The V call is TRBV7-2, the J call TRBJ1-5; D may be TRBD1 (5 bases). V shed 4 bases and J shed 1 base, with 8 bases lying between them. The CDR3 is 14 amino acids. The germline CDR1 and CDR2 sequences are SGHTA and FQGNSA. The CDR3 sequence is CASSYGGSNQPQHF. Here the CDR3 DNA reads TGTGCCAGCAGCTATGGGGGAAGCAATCAGCCCCAGCATTTT.

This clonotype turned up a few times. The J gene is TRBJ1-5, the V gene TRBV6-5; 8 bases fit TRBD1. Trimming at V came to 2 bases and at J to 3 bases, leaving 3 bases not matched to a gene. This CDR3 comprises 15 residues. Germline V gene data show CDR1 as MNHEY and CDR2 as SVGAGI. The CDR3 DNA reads TGTGCCAGCAGTTACGGACAGGGAAACAATCAGCCCCAGCATTTT. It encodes CASSYGQGNNQPQHF.

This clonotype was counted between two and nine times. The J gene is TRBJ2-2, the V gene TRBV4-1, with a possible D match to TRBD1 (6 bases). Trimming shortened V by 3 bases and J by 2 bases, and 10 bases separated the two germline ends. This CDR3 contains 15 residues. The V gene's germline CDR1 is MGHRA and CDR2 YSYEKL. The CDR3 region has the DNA TGCGCCAGCAGCCATAGGACAGATAACACCGGGGAGCTGTTTTTT. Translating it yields CASSHRTDNTGELFF.

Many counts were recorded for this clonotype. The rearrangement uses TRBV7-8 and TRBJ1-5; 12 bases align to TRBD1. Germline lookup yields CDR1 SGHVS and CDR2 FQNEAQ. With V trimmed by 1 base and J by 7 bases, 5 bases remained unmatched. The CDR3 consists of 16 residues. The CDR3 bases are TGTGCCAGCAGCTTAGGGGGACAGGGGGCCGGACAGCCCCAGCATTTT. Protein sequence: CASSLGGQGAGQPQHF.

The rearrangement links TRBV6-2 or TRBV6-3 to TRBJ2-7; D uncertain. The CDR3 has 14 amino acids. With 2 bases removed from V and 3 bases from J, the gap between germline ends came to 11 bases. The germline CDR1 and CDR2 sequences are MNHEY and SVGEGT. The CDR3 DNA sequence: TGTGCCAGCAGTTACGGTGGCAGCAACTACGAGCAGTACTTC. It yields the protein CASSYGGSNYEQYF.

In DNA, the CDR3 is TGTGCCAGCAGTCCCGGGACAGTAAGCCAAGAGACCCAGTACTTC. Its translation: CASSPGTVSQETQYF. The V and J genes are TRBV2 and TRBJ2-5, with 7 nucleotides matching TRBD1. CDR3 length: 15 amino acids. V was clipped by 5 bases and J by 1 base; unmatched bases: 7. CDR1 is SNHLY, CDR2 FYNNEI, per germline.

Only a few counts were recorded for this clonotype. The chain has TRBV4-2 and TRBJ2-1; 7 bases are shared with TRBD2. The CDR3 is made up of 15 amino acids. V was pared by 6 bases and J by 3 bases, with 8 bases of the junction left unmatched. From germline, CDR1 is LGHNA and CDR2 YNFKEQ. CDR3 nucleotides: TGTGCCAGCAGAGGTCCGAGGGACTACTACAATGAGCAGTTCTTC. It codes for CASRGPRDYYNEQFF.

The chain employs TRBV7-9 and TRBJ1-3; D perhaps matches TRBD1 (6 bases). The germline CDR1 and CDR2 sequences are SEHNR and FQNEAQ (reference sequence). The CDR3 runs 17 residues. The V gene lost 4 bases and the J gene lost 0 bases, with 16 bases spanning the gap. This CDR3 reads CASSWAQGIRSGNTIYF. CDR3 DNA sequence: TGTGCCAGCAGCTGGGCTCAGGGGATCCGCTCTGGAAACACCATATATTTT.

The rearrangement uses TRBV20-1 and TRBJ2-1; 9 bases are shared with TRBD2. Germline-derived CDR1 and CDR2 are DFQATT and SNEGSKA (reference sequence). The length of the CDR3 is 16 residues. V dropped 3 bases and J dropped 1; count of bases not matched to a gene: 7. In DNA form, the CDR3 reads TGCAGTGCTAGCGTCACTAGCGGGCGTTCCTACAATGAGCAGTTCTTC. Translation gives CSASVTSGRSYNEQFF.

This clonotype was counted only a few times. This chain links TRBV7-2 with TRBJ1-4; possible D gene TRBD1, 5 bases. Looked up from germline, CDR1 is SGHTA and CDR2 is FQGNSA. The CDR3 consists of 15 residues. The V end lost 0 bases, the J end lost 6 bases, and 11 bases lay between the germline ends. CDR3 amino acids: CASSLAGREDEKLFF. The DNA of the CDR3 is TGTGCCAGCAGCTTAGCGGGCAGGGAGGATGAAAAACTGTTTTTT.

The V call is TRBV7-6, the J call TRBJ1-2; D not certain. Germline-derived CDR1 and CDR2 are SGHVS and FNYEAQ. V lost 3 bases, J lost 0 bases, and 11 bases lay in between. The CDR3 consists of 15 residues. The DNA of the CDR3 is TGTGCCAGCAGCTTTGGGCAAAGAGCTAACTATGGCTACACCTTC. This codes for CASSFGQRANYGYTF.

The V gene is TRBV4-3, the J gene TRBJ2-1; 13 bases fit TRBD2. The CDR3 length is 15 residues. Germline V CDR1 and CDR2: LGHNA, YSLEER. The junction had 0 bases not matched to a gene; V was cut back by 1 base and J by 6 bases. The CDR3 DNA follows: TGCGCCAGCAGCCAAGGGACTAGCGGGAGCAATGAGCAGTTCTTC. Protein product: CASSQGTSGSNEQFF.

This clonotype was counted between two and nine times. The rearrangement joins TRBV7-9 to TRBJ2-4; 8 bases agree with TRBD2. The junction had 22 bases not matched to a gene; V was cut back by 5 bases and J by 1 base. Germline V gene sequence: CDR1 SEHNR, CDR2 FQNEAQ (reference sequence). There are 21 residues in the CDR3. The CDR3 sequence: CASSGDRGASGSGGAKNIQYF. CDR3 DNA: TGTGCCAGCAGCGGAGACCGGGGAGCCAGCGGGAGCGGTGGGGCCAAAAACATTCAGTACTTC.

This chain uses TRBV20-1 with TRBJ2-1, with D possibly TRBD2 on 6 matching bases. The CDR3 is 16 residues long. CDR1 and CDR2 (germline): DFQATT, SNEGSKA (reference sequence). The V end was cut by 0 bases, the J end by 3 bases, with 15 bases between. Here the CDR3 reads CSAREIGGGDYNEQFF. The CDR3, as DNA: TGCAGTGCTAGAGAGATCGGGGGAGGTGACTACAATGAGCAGTTCTTC.

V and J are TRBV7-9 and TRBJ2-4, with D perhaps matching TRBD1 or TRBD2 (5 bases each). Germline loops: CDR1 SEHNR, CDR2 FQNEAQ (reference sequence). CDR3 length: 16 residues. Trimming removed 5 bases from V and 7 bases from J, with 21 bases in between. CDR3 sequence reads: CASSARTGRLGNIQYF. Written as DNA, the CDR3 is TGTGCCAGCAGCGCCCGAACGGGACGGCTGGGGAACATTCAGTACTTC.

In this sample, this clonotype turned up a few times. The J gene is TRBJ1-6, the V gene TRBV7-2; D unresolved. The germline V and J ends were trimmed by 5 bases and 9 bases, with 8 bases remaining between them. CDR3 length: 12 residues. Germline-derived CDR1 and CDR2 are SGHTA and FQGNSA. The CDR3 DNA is TGTGCCAGCAGCGCCAGCGGTTCACCCCTCCACTTT. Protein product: CASSASGSPLHF.

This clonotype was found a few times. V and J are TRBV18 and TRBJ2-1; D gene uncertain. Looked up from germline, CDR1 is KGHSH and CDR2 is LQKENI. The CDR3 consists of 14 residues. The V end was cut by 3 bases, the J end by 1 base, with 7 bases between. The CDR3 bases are TGTGCCAGCTCACCGGTCCAATCCTACAATGAGCAGTTCTTC. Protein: CASSPVQSYNEQFF. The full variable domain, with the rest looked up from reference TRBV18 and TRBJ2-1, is NAGVMQNPRHLVRRRGQEARLRCSPMKGHSHVYWYRQLPEEGLKFMVYLQKENIIDESGMPKERFSAEFPKEGPSILRIQQVVRGDSAAYFCASSPVQSYNEQFFGPGTRLTVL.

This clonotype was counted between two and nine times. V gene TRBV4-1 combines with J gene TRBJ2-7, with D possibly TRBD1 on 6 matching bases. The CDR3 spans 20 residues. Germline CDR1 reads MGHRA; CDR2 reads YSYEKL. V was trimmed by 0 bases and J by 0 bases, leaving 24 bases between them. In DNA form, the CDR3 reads TGCGCCAGCAGCCAAGATCCCCCAGGGGAAGTCCGACCTCTCTCCTACGAGCAGTACTTC. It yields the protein CASSQDPPGEVRPLSYEQYF.

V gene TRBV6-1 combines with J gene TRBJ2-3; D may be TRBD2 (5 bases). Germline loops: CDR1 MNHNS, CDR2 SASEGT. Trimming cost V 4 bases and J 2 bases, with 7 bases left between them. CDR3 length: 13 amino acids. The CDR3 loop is CASSAGLTDTQYF. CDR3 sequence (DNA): TGTGCCAGCAGTGCAGGACTCACAGATACGCAGTATTTT.

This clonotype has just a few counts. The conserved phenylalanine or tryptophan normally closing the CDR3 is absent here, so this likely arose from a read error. The CDR3 DNA sequence: TGTGCCAGCAGCTCGAAAGCTGACAGGGATGAGCAGTTCTTG. It specifies CASSSKADRDEQFL. The chain recombines TRBV7-8 with TRBJ2-1; 7 nucleotides align to TRBD1. CDR1 SGHVS and CDR2 FQNEAQ come from the germline V gene. The CDR3 totals 14 residues. With V trimmed by 4 bases and J by 8 bases, 8 bases remained unmatched.

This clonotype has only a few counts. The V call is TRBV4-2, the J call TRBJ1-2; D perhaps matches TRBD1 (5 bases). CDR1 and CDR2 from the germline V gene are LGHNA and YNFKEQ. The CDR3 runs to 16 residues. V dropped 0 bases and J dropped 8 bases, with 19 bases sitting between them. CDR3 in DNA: TGTGCCAGCAGCCAAGAAAAGGGACCGAAACCCCACGGCTACACCTTC. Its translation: CASSQEKGPKPHGYTF.